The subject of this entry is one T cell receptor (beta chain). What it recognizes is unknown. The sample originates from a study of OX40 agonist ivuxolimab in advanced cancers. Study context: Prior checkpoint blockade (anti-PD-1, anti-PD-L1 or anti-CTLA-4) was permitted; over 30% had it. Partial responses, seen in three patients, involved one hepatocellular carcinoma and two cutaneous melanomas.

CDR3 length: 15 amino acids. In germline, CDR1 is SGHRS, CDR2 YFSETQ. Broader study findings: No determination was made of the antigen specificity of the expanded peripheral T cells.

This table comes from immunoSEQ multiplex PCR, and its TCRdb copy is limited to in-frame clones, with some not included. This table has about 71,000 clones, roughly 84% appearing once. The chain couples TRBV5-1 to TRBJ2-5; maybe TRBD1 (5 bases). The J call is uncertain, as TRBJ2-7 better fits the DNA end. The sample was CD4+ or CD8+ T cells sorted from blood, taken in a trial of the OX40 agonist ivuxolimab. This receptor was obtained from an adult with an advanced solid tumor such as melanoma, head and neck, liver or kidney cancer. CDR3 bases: TGCGCCAGCAGCTTGGACACAGGTAGCTCCTACGAGCAGTACTTC. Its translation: CASSLDTGSSYEQYF.